Below are 18 T cell receptor beta chains sequenced from a single sample in a study of neurological immune-mediated disorders. Via MiXCR, TCRdb re-called the 5' RACE reads, giving one row per CDR3 protein. The table includes roughly 89,000 distinct CDR3 sequences, 2.5% to 3% detected once. Sequences were obtained from PBMCs. All receptors come from a woman aged 25 to 39 with multiple sclerosis.

This clonotype was found many times. The chain couples TRBV20-1 to TRBJ2-1; 7 nucleotides align to TRBD1. Germline values: CDR1 DFQATT, CDR2 SNEGSKA (reference sequence). The CDR3 sequence is 18 residues long. Trimming at V came to 5 bases and at J to 2 bases, leaving 18 bases not matched to a gene. The CDR3 loop reads CSARDRGQTGYTYNEQFF. The CDR3 DNA sequence: TGCAGTGCTCGGGATCGGGGCCAGACAGGGTACACCTACAATGAGCAGTTCTTC.

This clonotype was seen many times. V gene TRBV24-1 combines with J gene TRBJ2-2; D is ambiguous. Trimming removed 0 bases from V and 11 bases from J, with 3 bases in between. Germline loops: CDR1 KGHDR, CDR2 SFDVKD. The CDR3 has 11 residues. CDR3 sequence reads: CATSDLRELFF. The CDR3 bases are TGTGCCACCAGTGATTTGCGAGAGCTGTTTTTT.

This clonotype showed up just a few times. V and J are TRBV18 and TRBJ2-7; TRBD2 matches at 8 bases. The length of the CDR3 is 14 residues. J lost 5 bases, V lost 3 bases, and 6 bases had no gene match. CDR1 and CDR2 from the germline V gene are KGHSH and LQKENI. The CDR3 region is CASSPAGRAHEQYF. In DNA form, the CDR3 reads TGTGCCAGCTCACCGGCCGGGAGGGCCCACGAGCAGTACTTC.

This clonotype was counted at least ten times. CDR3 residues: CASSPHRVTTGELFF. The CDR3 DNA sequence: TGTGCCAGCAGCCCACACAGGGTGACCACCGGGGAGCTGTTTTTT. The V gene is TRBV9, the J gene TRBJ2-2, with D possibly TRBD1 on 6 matching bases. Germline lookup yields CDR1 SGDLS and CDR2 YYNGEE. V gave up 4 bases and J gave up 4 bases, with 14 bases separating them. The CDR3 runs to 15 residues.

This clonotype was counted ten times or more. This sequence joins TRBV6-1 and TRBJ2-7, with a tentative D call TRBD1 (6 bases). V lost 1 base, J lost 3 bases, and 13 bases lay in between. This CDR3 is 15 amino acids long. Germline V lookup: CDR1 MNHNS, CDR2 SASEGT. The CDR3 bases are TGTGCCAGCAGTGAAGGATCAGGGGCAGTCTACGAGCAGTACTTC. Its translation is CASSEGSGAVYEQYF.

This clonotype was seen repeatedly, ten times or more. The gene calls are TRBV29-1 and TRBJ1-1, with unresolved D. V dropped 0 bases and J dropped 5 bases, with 13 bases sitting between them. The CDR3 loop spans 14 amino acids. Germline CDR1 SQVTM, CDR2 ANQGSEA. As DNA, the CDR3 is TGCAGCGTTGAAGAGTGGATCAATATGACTGAAGCTTTCTTT. Amino acid sequence: CSVEEWINMTEAFF.

This clonotype was counted at least ten times. V usage is TRBV7-2 and J usage is TRBJ2-3, with a tentative D call TRBD2 (7 bases). V lost 5 bases and J 4 bases, leaving 22 bases between the germline ends. CDR1 and CDR2 (germline): SGHTA, FQGNSA. The CDR3 contains 17 residues. Here the CDR3 reads CASSPGLYGRGSDTQYF. CDR3 coding DNA: TGTGCCAGCAGCCCCGGGTTATATGGGAGGGGGTCAGATACGCAGTATTTT. The whole variable domain, filled in from reference TRBV7-2 and TRBJ2-3, reads GAGVSQSPSNKVTEKGKDVELRCDPISGHTALYWYRQSLGQGLEFLIYFQGNSAPDKSGLPSDRFSAERTGGSVSTLTIQRTQQEDSAVYLCASSPGLYGRGSDTQYFGPGTRLTVL.

This clonotype has a count of ten or more. The rearrangement links TRBV27 to TRBJ1-6; a possible D gene is TRBD1 (6 bases). The CDR3 has 15 amino acids. Germline CDR1 MNHEY, CDR2 SMNVEV (reference sequence). The V end was cut by 0 bases, the J end by 10 bases, with 13 bases between. CDR3 loop: CASSLSKTRGSPLHF. In DNA form, the CDR3 reads TGTGCCAGCAGTTTATCGAAGACCAGGGGATCACCCCTCCACTTT.

This clonotype showed up many times. V gene TRBV9 combines with J gene TRBJ1-1; D remains unclear. The CDR3 covers 13 residues. Trimming cost V 4 bases and J 1 base, with 8 bases left between them. Germline V gene sequence: CDR1 SGDLS, CDR2 YYNGEE. CDR3 protein: CASSFTENTEAFF. CDR3 in DNA: TGTGCCAGCAGCTTCACAGAGAACACTGAAGCTTTCTTT.

This clonotype appeared many times. The chain couples TRBV5-1 to TRBJ2-2; D not resolved. CDR1 SGHRS and CDR2 YFSETQ come from the germline V gene. V lost 4 bases and J 7 bases, leaving 20 bases between the germline ends. This CDR3 has 16 amino acids. The CDR3 DNA is TGCGCCAGCAGCGCGACCGACTCTCCCTTTAGCGGGGAGCTGTTTTTT. It yields the protein CASSATDSPFSGELFF.

This clonotype was seen ten or more times. The chain joins TRBV5-1 to TRBJ1-1; 7 bases align to TRBD1. CDR3 length: 14 amino acids. The V and J ends lost 3 bases and 0 bases, in that order; junction bases with no gene match: 2. Germline V gene data show CDR1 as SGHRS and CDR2 as YFSETQ. The DNA of the CDR3 is TGCGCCAGCAGCTCGGGACAGATGAACACTGAAGCTTTCTTT. Encoded protein: CASSSGQMNTEAFF. The full variable domain, in which reference TRBV5-1 and TRBJ1-1 provide the parts outside the CDR3, is KAGVTQTPRYLIKTRGQQVTLSCSPISGHRSVSWYQQTPGQGLQFLFEYFSETQRNKGNFPGRFSGRQFSNSRSEMNVSTLELGDSALYLCASSSGQMNTEAFFGQGTRLTVV.

This clonotype was counted at least ten times. The chain has TRBV3-1 and TRBJ2-7, with TRBD1 matching over 11 bases. This CDR3 has 14 residues. J was trimmed by 5 bases and V by 4 bases; bases with no gene match: 4. Germline-derived CDR1 and CDR2 are LGHDT and YNNKEL (reference sequence). The CDR3 nucleotides are TGTGCCAGCAGCCCCCGGACAGGGGGCGACGAGCAGTACTTC. Its translation is CASSPRTGGDEQYF.

This clonotype was counted ten times or more. CDR3 residues: CASSLAWESPEAFF. The CDR3 DNA reads as TGTGCCAGCAGCTTAGCTTGGGAAAGTCCGGAAGCTTTCTTT. V usage is TRBV7-8 and J usage is TRBJ1-1; no firm D call. V lost 0 bases to trimming and J lost 8 bases, with 13 bases between them. Germline-derived CDR1 and CDR2 are SGHVS and FQNEAQ. The CDR3 runs 14 residues.

This chain uses TRBV15 with TRBJ1-1; D might be TRBD1 (6 bases). Germline V gene data show CDR1 as LNHNV and CDR2 as YYDKDF (reference sequence). This CDR3 is 15 amino acids long. V dropped 1 base and J dropped 5 bases, with 14 bases sitting between them. CDR3 protein: CATSRVGQRRTEAFF. The CDR3 DNA sequence: TGTGCCACCAGCAGAGTCGGACAGAGAAGGACTGAAGCTTTCTTT.

This rearrangement joins TRBV4-1 to TRBJ2-3; possible D gene TRBD2, 5 bases. CDR1 and CDR2 from the germline V gene are MGHRA and YSYEKL. The CDR3 covers 13 residues. The V end was cut by 5 bases, the J end by 0 bases, with 6 bases between. As DNA, the CDR3 is TGCGCCAGCAGCTGGACTAGCACAGATACGCAGTATTTT. This sequence encodes CASSWTSTDTQYF.

This clonotype came up a few times. The germline gene is not matched at one end of the junction; a read error may be the cause. J is TRBJ2-1 and V is TRBV3-1; no reliable D call. The CDR3 is 12 residues long. Per the germline V gene, CDR1 is LGHDT and CDR2 is YNNKEL (reference sequence). CDR3 loop: CDSSKEDNEQFF. CDR3 nucleotide sequence: TGTGACAGCAGCAAAGAGGACAATGAGCAGTTCTTC.

This clonotype occurred many times. The V call is TRBV20-1, the J call TRBJ1-2; D perhaps matches TRBD1 (6 bases). The CDR3 loop spans 11 amino acids. CDR1 and CDR2 (germline): DFQATT, SNEGSKA (reference sequence). Trimming pared 8 bases from V and 2 bases from J, leaving 9 bases between. This CDR3 is CSQGRNYGYTF. CDR3 bases: TGCAGTCAGGGGAGGAACTATGGCTACACCTTC.

This clonotype was found many times. The chain has TRBV12-3 or TRBV12-4 and TRBJ1-2; D is unresolved. The V end lost 10 bases, the J end lost 8 bases, and 14 bases lay between the germline ends. CDR3 length equals 11 residues. The CDR3 region has the DNA TGTGCCACCACACGTTCCAAGGGCTACACCTTC. It specifies CATTRSKGYTF.